This TCR beta chain appears in the sequencing data of a study of human T cells and chemical hapten exposure. Turning to the study itself: Patients having alopecia areata, totalis or universalis were mostly female.

CDR3 length: 16 residues. Germline V lookup: CDR1 SGHRS, CDR2 YFSETQ. With V trimmed by 2 bases and J by 2 bases, 6 bases remained unmatched. Study-level findings and limits: DPC sensitization produced no change in TCRs with frequency above 1 in 1000.

This clonotype was seen repeatedly, ten times or more. What it binds is unknown. The study used a library that attached unique molecular identifiers to individual cDNA molecules. MiXCR, applied by TCRdb to the RACE reads, yields one record per CDR3 protein. The sample lists 52,000 or so distinct CDR3 sequences, approximately 10% occurring once. The time point here: pre-sensitization, week 0. The treatment here: therapeutic diphenylcyclopropenone sensitization with weekly scalp DPC. Participating donors were patients with alopecia, aged 18 to 70 years, considered appropriate candidates for DPC. This clonotype was obtained from a middle-aged man with alopecia areata. Some clones in this sample may be carry-over from other donors' samples. Sequencing used whole blood, obtained in connection with sensitization to the hapten diphenylcyclopropenone (DPC). The V and J genes are TRBV5-1 and TRBJ2-3, with TRBD2 matching 9 bases. CDR3 sequence reads: CASSFSGSTNTDTQYF. The CDR3 region has the DNA TGCGCCAGCAGCTTTAGCGGGAGTACTAACACAGATACGCAGTATTTT.